Following are 17 T cell receptor beta chains from one sample sequenced in a study of CD8+CD57+ T cells in acquired aplastic anemia. Genomic DNA, serving as template, underwent TCR beta VDJ and CDR3 profiling. TCRdb fed the reads into MiXCR, producing one record per CDR3 protein. The sample has about 180,000 distinct CDR3 sequences, 55% to 65% seen once. CD8+CD57+ cell expansion had been shown by flow cytometry in patients chosen for sequencing. The source material was sorted CD4+, CD8+, or CD8+CD57+ T cells (not recorded which) from PBMCs. The receptors were gathered from a human donor with aplastic anemia.

This sequence joins TRBV7-8 and TRBJ1-6, with no clear D. Germline loops: CDR1 SGHVS, CDR2 FQNEAQ. The CDR3 sequence is 13 residues long. V was cut by 6 bases and J by 4 bases, with 7 bases left in between. DNA for the CDR3: TGTGCCAGCAGGGCGGGTTATAATTCACCCCTCCACTTT. Protein product: CASRAGYNSPLHF. Complete variable domain (other parts from reference TRBV7-8 and TRBJ1-6): GAGVSQSPRYKVAKRGQDVALRCDPISGHVSLFWYQQALGQGPEFLTYFQNEAQLDKSGLPSDRFFAERPEGSVSTLKIQRTQQEDSAVYLCASRAGYNSPLHFGNGTRLTVT.

The chain links TRBV5-1 to TRBJ2-7; 8 bases map to TRBD2. V was pared by 7 bases and J by 2 bases, with 8 bases of the junction left unmatched. CDR3 length: 14 residues. Germline CDR1 is SGHRS and CDR2 is YFSETQ. CDR3 sequence: CASATGTSTYEQYF. The DNA for the CDR3 is TGCGCCAGCGCGACCGGGACTAGTACCTACGAGCAGTACTTC. Looking up the rest from reference TRBV5-1 and TRBJ2-7 gives the full variable domain: KAGVTQTPRYLIKTRGQQVTLSCSPISGHRSVSWYQQTPGQGLQFLFEYFSETQRNKGNFPGRFSGRQFSNSRSEMNVSTLELGDSALYLCASATGTSTYEQYFGPGTRLTVT.

J is TRBJ1-2 and V is TRBV30; possible D gene TRBD1, 6 bases. Deletions cut 0 bases from V and 7 bases from J, with 15 bases between. The CDR3 has 14 amino acids. The germline V gene encodes CDR1 GTSNPN and CDR2 SVGIG (reference sequence). The CDR3 loop is CAWSVTWTEVGYTF. DNA of the CDR3: TGTGCCTGGAGTGTAACATGGACAGAGGTTGGCTACACCTTC. The full variable domain, rest sourced from reference TRBV30 and TRBJ1-2, is SQTIHQWPATLVQPVGSPLSLECTVEGTSNPNLYWYRQAAGRGLQLLFYSVGIGQISSEVPQNLSASRPQDRQFILSSKKLLLSDSGFYLCAWSVTWTEVGYTFGSGTRLTVV.

The chain links TRBV9 to TRBJ1-1; 8 nucleotides match TRBD1. V shed 0 bases, J shed 12 bases, and the junction held 10 bases outside the gene matches. This CDR3 contains 14 residues. CDR1 is SGDLS, CDR2 YYNGEE, per germline. CDR3 protein: CASSVESGGPIPFF. The DNA of the CDR3 is TGTGCCAGCAGCGTAGAATCAGGGGGCCCCATCCCTTTCTTT.

For the CDR3, the DNA is TGTGCCAGCAGAGGACTAGCGGGGGGGTACGAGCAGTACTTC. It specifies CASRGLAGGYEQYF. This chain joins TRBV2 and TRBJ2-7; the match to TRBD2 covers 15 bases. V dropped 6 bases and J dropped 4; count of bases not matched to a gene: 1. Germline V gene data show CDR1 as SNHLY and CDR2 as FYNNEI. CDR3 size: 14 residues.

This clonotype was counted between two and nine times. This CDR3 reads CASSVAGSNSPLHF. In DNA, the CDR3 is TGTGCCAGCAGCGTAGCAGGTAGTAATTCACCCCTCCACTTT. The chain links TRBV9 to TRBJ1-6; D is ambiguous. From germline, CDR1 is SGDLS and CDR2 YYNGEE. With 0 bases removed from V and 6 bases from J, the gap between germline ends came to 7 bases. CDR3 size: 14 residues. The variable domain in full, completed from reference TRBV9 and TRBJ1-6, reads DSGVTQTPKHLITATGQRVTLRCSPRSGDLSVYWYQQSLDQGLQFLIQYYNGEERAKGNILERFSAQQFPDLHSELNLSSLELGDSALYFCASSVAGSNSPLHFGNGTRLTVT.

This chain joins TRBV19 and TRBJ1-6; unclear D gene. The CDR3 has 14 residues. V shed 7 bases and J shed 6 bases, with 13 bases lying between them. CDR1 is LNHDA, CDR2 SQIVND, per germline (reference sequence). CDR3 amino acids: CASKFRGSNSPLHF. DNA of the CDR3: TGTGCCAGTAAGTTCCGAGGGTCTAATTCACCCCTCCACTTT.

This chain joins TRBV6-6 and TRBJ2-7, with TRBD2 matching over 8 bases. With V trimmed by 0 bases and J by 4 bases, 5 bases remained unmatched. The germline V gene encodes CDR1 MNHNY and CDR2 SVGAGI (reference sequence). CDR3 length: 15 residues. DNA for the CDR3: TGTGCCAGCAGTTACTCGGGTAGCGGGGTATACGAGCAGTACTTC. Translating gives CASSYSGSGVYEQYF.

This clonotype was counted ten times or more. The V call is TRBV27, the J call TRBJ2-7; D assignment may be TRBD1 or TRBD2 (5 bases each). V lost 4 bases to trimming and J lost 3 bases, with 16 bases between them. The germline V gene has CDR1 MNHEY and CDR2 SMNVEV (reference sequence). The CDR3 runs to 15 residues. In DNA, the CDR3 is TGTGCCAGCAGTTGGGACGGCGGAGGATTCTACGAGCAGTACTTC. Amino acids: CASSWDGGGFYEQYF.

This clonotype came up once. The chain joins TRBV7-9 to TRBJ2-7; D gene uncertain. The CDR3 has 11 residues. Trimming removed 5 bases at V and 12 bases at J, with 14 bases between. Germline CDR1 reads SEHNR; CDR2 reads FQNEAQ (reference sequence). The CDR3 loop reads CASSAVEARYF. The CDR3 nucleotides are TGTGCCAGCAGCGCGGTCGAGGCGCGGTACTTC.

This rearrangement joins TRBV12-5 to TRBJ1-1; possibly TRBD1 for D (5 bases). CDR1 LGHNT and CDR2 FRNRAP come from the germline V gene. Trimming took off 6 bases at V and 2 bases at J, with 16 bases between the two ends. The CDR3 extends over 15 amino acids. The CDR3 sequence is CASGRPGTDNTEAFF. Here the CDR3 DNA reads TGTGCTAGTGGACGTCCCGGGACCGATAACACTGAAGCTTTCTTT.

This clonotype has only a few counts. V gene TRBV11-2 combines with J gene TRBJ1-6; D perhaps matches TRBD1 (5 bases). V dropped 5 bases and J dropped 6 bases, with 8 bases sitting between them. The germline V gene has CDR1 SGHAT and CDR2 FQNNGV. The CDR3 loop spans 13 amino acids. The CDR3 protein is CASSRQTNSPLHF. In nucleotides, the CDR3 is TGTGCCAGCAGCCGACAGACTAATTCACCCCTCCACTTT.

The V call is TRBV9, the J call TRBJ1-6, with TRBD1 as a possible D gene (5 bases). The CDR3 runs to 16 residues. With 4 bases removed from V and 7 bases from J, the gap between germline ends came to 18 bases. Germline V gene data show CDR1 as SGDLS and CDR2 as YYNGEE. The CDR3 loop is CASSLRGGGANSPLHF. CDR3 DNA sequence: TGTGCCAGCAGCCTACGCGGGGGAGGGGCGAATTCACCCCTCCACTTT.

J is TRBJ1-1 and V is TRBV20-1, with 7 bases matching TRBD1. Per the germline V gene, CDR1 is DFQATT and CDR2 is SNEGSKA (reference sequence). The CDR3 is 15 amino acids. V lost 5 bases and J lost 1; bases outside the gene matches: 10. The chain's CDR3 is CSAAPQTGRNTEAFF. The CDR3 DNA reads as TGCAGTGCTGCCCCCCAGACAGGGAGGAACACTGAAGCTTTCTTT.

The rearrangement uses TRBV10-3 and TRBJ1-2; 12 bases match TRBD1. V lost 7 bases to trimming and J lost 7 bases; unmatched junction nucleotides: 13. CDR3 length: 16 residues. The germline V gene has CDR1 ENHRY and CDR2 SYGVKD. In nucleotides, the CDR3 is TGTGCCATCATGGTAGTAGGGACAGGGGGCAAGGCTGGCTACACCTTC. This translates into CAIMVVGTGGKAGYTF.

Turning to this clonotype: A much larger clonotype is one base distant, so this may be a read error. This sequence joins TRBV10-3 and TRBJ2-7, with 10 bases that match TRBD1. This CDR3 region has 14 residues. The J segment lost 2 bases and the V segment lost 10 bases, leaving 8 bases of the junction unmatched. Per the germline V gene, CDR1 is ENHRY and CDR2 is SYGVKD. The CDR3 sequence is CANEMDRGAYEQYF. As DNA, the CDR3 is TGTGCCAACGAAATGGACAGGGGGGCCTACGAGCAGTACTTC.

The chain joins TRBV25-1 to TRBJ1-3; no clear D. From germline, CDR1 is MGHDK and CDR2 SYGVNS. Between the trimmed V and J ends, which lost 4 bases and 0 bases, there was a span of 4 bases. This CDR3 is built from 13 residues. The CDR3 region is CASSVNSGNTIYF. Written as DNA, the CDR3 is TGTGCCAGCAGTGTAAACTCTGGAAACACCATATATTTT.